These T cell receptor beta chains were read from a single sample in a study of cytomegalovirus exposure and HLA in healthy donors. The data were produced by immunoSEQ multiplex PCR, yet TCRdb's version contains in-frame clones alone and is incomplete. The sample yields under 70,000 clones, about 80% seen once. Input material: PBMCs. The receptor set was obtained from a man in his forties or fifties in good health and CMV-seronegative. CDR3s include the opening cysteine and the closing phenylalanine or tryptophan. D genes are given only for firm matches. Only part of the rows carry a size: once, few, many, or a class if the clone is expanded.

>TRBV25-1|TRBJ2-7|-|-
CASTGSGSSYEQYF
TGTGCCAGCACTGGGTCCGGGTCCTCCTACGAGCAGTACTTC
>TRBV5-1|TRBJ1-6|-|-
CASSEGVNNSPLHF
TGCGCCAGCAGCGAGGGGGTCAATAATTCACCCCTCCACTTT
>TRBV11-2|TRBJ2-2|-|TRBD2
CASSPRLAGGRTGELFF
TGTGCCAGCAGCCCCAGACTAGCGGGGGGCCGGACCGGGGAGCTGTTTTTT
>TRBV15|TRBJ2-2|-|TRBD1
CATSRDRGQGSGELFF
TGTGCCACCAGCAGAGATAGGGGACAGGGGTCCGGGGAGCTGTTTTTT
>TRBV6-6|TRBJ2-5|-|-
CASSHHPPRKETQYF
TGTGCCAGCAGTCACCACCCCCCCAGAAAAGAGACCCAGTACTTC
>TRBV5-1|TRBJ1-2|-|TRBD1
CASSSTGGETNYGYTF
TGCGCCAGCAGTTCAACAGGGGGCGAGACTAACTATGGCTACACCTTC
>TRBV6-5|TRBJ1-2|-|-
CASTSKDSAGYTF
TGTGCCAGCACATCGAAGGACAGCGCTGGCTACACCTTC
>TRBV6-1|TRBJ1-5|-|-
CASSEMGLGNQGQHF
TGTGCCAGCAGTGAGATGGGGCTAGGCAATCAGGGCCAGCATTTT
>TRBV27|TRBJ2-5|-|TRBD2
CASSLTSGGQETQYF
TGTGCCAGCAGTTTAACTAGCGGGGGGCAAGAGACCCAGTACTTC
>TRBV5-1|TRBJ1-1|-|-
CASSAQASNTEAFF
TGCGCCAGCAGCGCACAGGCCTCGAACACTGAAGCTTTCTTT
>TRBV7-6|TRBJ2-7|-|-
CASSLVQGKYEQYF
TGTGCCAGCAGCTTAGTGCAGGGTAAATACGAGCAGTACTTC
>TRBV2|TRBJ2-1|once|-
CASRRDRSSYNEQFF
TGTGCCAGCAGAAGAGACAGGAGCTCCTACAATGAGCAGTTCTTC
>TRBV21-1|TRBJ2-7|few|-
CASSKKKPRQGRSYEQYF
TGTGCCAGCAGCAAAAAGAAACCCAGACAGGGGAGGTCGTACGAGCAGTACTTC
>TRBV9|TRBJ1-6|few|TRBD1
CASSLTGTDYNSPLHF
TGTGCCAGCAGCTTGACCGGGACAGACTATAATTCACCCCTCCACTTT
>TRBV7-6|TRBJ1-1|-|TRBD1
CASSRDRVDTEAFF
TGTGCCAGCAGCCGGGACAGAGTAGACACTGAAGCTTTCTTT
>TRBV11-2|TRBJ1-2|-|-
CASSLLPGASGDYGYTF
TGTGCCAGCAGCTTGCTCCCTGGGGCGAGTGGAGACTATGGCTACACCTTC